The 23 T cell receptor beta chains given below trace back to one sample, sequenced in a study of cytomegalovirus exposure and HLA in healthy donors. This PCR relied on a set of 60 Vbeta primers and 13 Jbeta primers. Method: immunoSEQ multiplex PCR; TCRdb's copy keeps in-frame clones and lacks some. This table holds around 180,000 clones, around 90% found once. Sequencing used PBMCs. These receptors originate from a woman aged 18 to 35 in good health and CMV-seronegative.

The V gene is TRBV27, the J gene TRBJ1-5, with TRBD1 identical over 10 bases. This CDR3 is 18 amino acids long. With V trimmed by 5 bases and J by 3 bases, 13 bases remained unmatched. Germline CDR1 reads MNHEY; CDR2 reads SMNVEV (reference sequence). CDR3 protein: CASSPHLRQGAFNQPQHF. In nucleotides, the CDR3 is TGTGCCAGCAGTCCTCATCTCCGACAGGGGGCATTCAATCAGCCCCAGCATTTT.

The rearrangement uses TRBV5-1 and TRBJ2-7; 9 bases match TRBD2. In germline, CDR1 is SGHRS, CDR2 YFSETQ. The CDR3 totals 15 residues. The ends lost 4 bases at V and 5 bases at J; junction bases unmatched: 10. The CDR3 is CASSGDSGGGNEQYF. The DNA for the CDR3 is TGCGCCAGCAGCGGAGATAGCGGGGGCGGGAACGAGCAGTACTTC. The full variable domain, in which reference TRBV5-1 and TRBJ2-7 provide the parts outside the CDR3, is KAGVTQTPRYLIKTRGQQVTLSCSPISGHRSVSWYQQTPGQGLQFLFEYFSETQRNKGNFPGRFSGRQFSNSRSEMNVSTLELGDSALYLCASSGDSGGGNEQYFGPGTRLTVT.

The chain couples TRBV9 to TRBJ2-3, with 8 bases lining up with TRBD1. Germline lookup yields CDR1 SGDLS and CDR2 YYNGEE. V shed 7 bases and J 3 bases; nucleotides not matched to a gene: 10. The CDR3 has 15 amino acids. The CDR3 DNA reads TGTGCCAGCGGGGGACAGGCTCTAGCAACAGATACGCAGTATTTT. This sequence encodes CASGGQALATDTQYF.

The chain uses TRBV6-5 and TRBJ2-1; 7 bases map to TRBD1. The CDR3 consists of 15 residues. In germline, CDR1 is MNHEY, CDR2 SVGAGI. With V trimmed by 7 bases and J by 0 bases, 6 bases remained unmatched. The CDR3, as DNA: TGTGCCAGCACGAAGGGACAGAGCTCCTACAATGAGCAGTTCTTC. Its protein is CASTKGQSSYNEQFF.

This clone was seen repeatedly, ten times or more. The chain joins TRBV27 to TRBJ1-1; 9 bases are shared with TRBD1. The CDR3 sequence is 14 residues long. V trimming: 5 bases; J trimming: 11 bases; junction bases outside the gene matches: 12. Germline CDR1 and CDR2: MNHEY and SMNVEV (reference sequence). The CDR3 DNA sequence: TGTGCCAGCAGTCTACAGGGGGCGGGCGATGGGGCTTTCTTT. Translation: CASSLQGAGDGAFF.

The chain links TRBV6-5 to TRBJ2-5, with D possibly being TRBD1 (5 bases). Near its end, the DNA agrees better with TRBJ2-7, so the J call may be wrong. Per the germline V gene, CDR1 is MNHEY and CDR2 is SVGAGI. The CDR3 length is 14 residues. The CDR3 DNA reads TGTGCCAGCAGTTACTCTCCAGGGAACTACGAGCAGTACTTC. This gives the protein CASSYSPGNYEQYF.

This sequence joins TRBV6-4 and TRBJ2-2; TRBD2 matches 14 bases. The J segment lost 6 bases and the V segment lost 2 bases, leaving 5 bases of the junction unmatched. Germline V gene data show CDR1 as MRHNA and CDR2 as SNTAGT. The CDR3 is made up of 17 amino acids. CDR3 sequence (DNA): TGTGCCAGCAGTGACCGTTGGACTAGCGGGAGGTCCGGGGAGCTGTTTTTT. As protein: CASSDRWTSGRSGELFF.

The rearrangement links TRBV6-6 to TRBJ2-3; 11 bases agree with TRBD1. The CDR3 runs to 15 residues. CDR1 and CDR2 from the germline V gene are MNHNY and SVGAGI (reference sequence). J gave up 8 bases and V 4 bases, and 8 bases lay outside the gene matches. The CDR3 region is CASSWGGQGDPTQYF. In nucleotides, the CDR3 is TGTGCCAGCAGTTGGGGGGGACAGGGGGATCCTACGCAGTATTTT.

This clone was seen only a few times. The chain has TRBV18 and TRBJ1-1, with 7 bases aligning to TRBD1. V shed 3 bases, J shed 5 bases, and the junction held 3 bases outside the gene matches. In germline, CDR1 is KGHSH, CDR2 LQKENI. This CDR3 has 13 amino acids. As DNA, the CDR3 is TGTGCCAGCTCACCCGACAGGGATACTGAAGCTTTCTTT. Translated, it gives CASSPDRDTEAFF.

This chain connects TRBV4-1 to TRBJ1-5; D is unresolved. CDR1 is MGHRA, CDR2 YSYEKL, per germline. The ends were cut back, 0 bases at V and 5 bases at J, with 11 bases in the middle. The CDR3 consists of 15 residues. In nucleotides, the CDR3 is TGCGCCAGCAGCCAAGATGGCCAGTTGGATCAGCCCCAGCATTTT. Amino acids: CASSQDGQLDQPQHF.

V is TRBV27 and J is TRBJ1-1; D call uncertain. Trimming cost V 4 bases and J 0 bases, with 12 bases left between them. This CDR3 spans 15 amino acids. Germline CDR1 and CDR2: MNHEY and SMNVEV (reference sequence). This CDR3 is CASSSSPFLNTEAFF. The DNA of the CDR3 is TGTGCCAGCAGTTCGTCTCCGTTTCTGAACACTGAAGCTTTCTTT.

A single count supports this clone. The chain has TRBV30 and TRBJ2-1, with TRBD2 matching 10 bases. The CDR3 is 16 residues long. V shed 3 bases and J 0 bases; nucleotides not matched to a gene: 5. Germline CDR1 reads GTSNPN; CDR2 reads SVGIG (reference sequence). CDR3 sequence: CAWRSSGSTSYNEQFF. The CDR3 region has the DNA TGTGCCTGGAGATCTAGCGGGAGTACCTCCTACAATGAGCAGTTCTTC.

The chain recombines TRBV5-6 with TRBJ2-5, with a possible D match to TRBD2 (6 bases). V lost 1 base and J 3 bases, leaving 10 bases between the germline ends. This CDR3 comprises 14 residues. The germline V gene encodes CDR1 SGHDT and CDR2 YYEEEE. The CDR3 region is CASSLRGGKETQYF. For the CDR3, the DNA is TGTGCCAGCAGCTTGCGCGGCGGGAAAGAGACCCAGTACTTC.

The chain recombines TRBV27 with TRBJ2-7, with 9 bases aligning to TRBD1. The CDR3 covers 15 residues. J gave up 1 base and V 6 bases, and 7 bases lay outside the gene matches. In germline, CDR1 is MNHEY, CDR2 SMNVEV (reference sequence). CDR3 protein: CASSYSGQGSYEQYF. CDR3 nucleotide sequence: TGTGCCAGCAGCTATTCGGGACAGGGATCCTACGAGCAGTACTTC.

The chain recombines TRBV27 with TRBJ2-7, with 7 positions matching TRBD2. V trimming: 4 bases; J trimming: 1 base; junction bases outside the gene matches: 7. From germline, CDR1 is MNHEY and CDR2 SMNVEV (reference sequence). The CDR3 is 15 residues long. In nucleotides, the CDR3 is TGTGCCAGCAGTTCCCACGGGGGACTATCCTACGAGCAGTACTTC. Translated, it gives CASSSHGGLSYEQYF.

This rearrangement joins TRBV27 to TRBJ2-1; 8 bases are shared with TRBD1. Germline-derived CDR1 and CDR2 are MNHEY and SMNVEV (reference sequence). The CDR3 consists of 15 residues. The junction had 5 bases not matched to a gene; V was cut back by 7 bases and J by 0 bases. The CDR3 region is CASTDRASSYNEQFF. The CDR3 region has the DNA TGTGCCAGCACGGACAGGGCGAGCTCCTACAATGAGCAGTTCTTC.

The chain links TRBV6-5 to TRBJ1-5, with D maybe TRBD1 (6 bases). V dropped 5 bases and J dropped 0 bases, with 11 bases sitting between them. This CDR3 is 15 amino acids long. Per germline, CDR1 MNHEY and CDR2 SVGAGI. The CDR3 here is CASSRTEYSNQPQHF. The DNA for the CDR3 is TGTGCCAGCAGTCGGACAGAGTATAGCAATCAGCCCCAGCATTTT.

The chain is built from TRBV29-1 and TRBJ2-1; 7 positions match TRBD2. CDR1 and CDR2 from the germline V gene are SQVTM and ANQGSEA. The trim removed 7 bases at V and 5 bases at J, leaving 11 bases unmatched. The length of the CDR3 is 14 residues. This CDR3 reads CSAMLADLNNEQFF. The CDR3 DNA follows: TGCAGCGCAATGCTAGCGGACCTAAACAATGAGCAGTTCTTC.

This clone occurred once. V usage is TRBV19 and J usage is TRBJ1-3; no clear D. The CDR3 is 14 residues long. Deletions cut 5 bases from V and 8 bases from J, with 16 bases between. CDR1 is LNHDA and CDR2 is SQIVND in the germline V gene (reference sequence). Here the CDR3 reads CASSREGAADTIYF. DNA of the CDR3: TGTGCCAGTAGTCGCGAGGGTGCGGCGGACACCATATATTTT. Complete variable domain (other parts from reference TRBV19 and TRBJ1-3): DGGITQSPKYLFRKEGQNVTLSCEQNLNHDAMYWYRQDPGQGLRLIYYSQIVNDFQKGDIAEGYSVSREKKESFPLTVTSAQKNPTAFYLCASSREGAADTIYFGEGSWLTVV.

The chain employs TRBV9 and TRBJ2-7, with D perhaps TRBD2 (7 bases). This CDR3 region has 15 residues. V gave up 0 bases and J gave up 4 bases, with 14 bases separating them. Per germline, CDR1 SGDLS and CDR2 YYNGEE. The DNA of the CDR3 is TGTGCCAGCAGCGTAGAGGGGGGAGGGCCTTACGAGCAGTACTTC. Its translation is CASSVEGGGPYEQYF.

The chain has TRBV4-1 and TRBJ1-5; D perhaps matches TRBD1 (5 bases). V shed 0 bases and J shed 4 bases, with 10 bases lying between them. The V gene's germline CDR1 is MGHRA and CDR2 YSYEKL. This CDR3 comprises 15 residues. DNA of the CDR3: TGCGCCAGCAGCCAAGATGGGCAGGGAAATCAGCCCCAGCATTTT. Translated: CASSQDGQGNQPQHF.

V is TRBV5-1 and J is TRBJ1-1; D not resolved. The germline CDR1 and CDR2 sequences are SGHRS and YFSETQ. The CDR3 runs to 15 residues. The V and J ends lost 0 bases and 3 bases respectively, with 12 bases between them. The CDR3 DNA is TGCGCCAGCAGCTTGGGTCCGGGAGGCGACACTGAAGCTTTCTTT. Amino acids: CASSLGPGGDTEAFF.

The V and J genes are TRBV29-1 and TRBJ1-2; weak D call: TRBD1 (6 bases). This CDR3 spans 12 amino acids. Germline V gene sequence: CDR1 SQVTM, CDR2 ANQGSEA. The V gene lost 0 bases and the J gene lost 9 bases, with 11 bases spanning the gap. The CDR3 sequence: CSVEDSRGCYTF. The DNA of the CDR3 is TGCAGCGTTGAAGATAGCAGGGGTTGCTACACCTTC.